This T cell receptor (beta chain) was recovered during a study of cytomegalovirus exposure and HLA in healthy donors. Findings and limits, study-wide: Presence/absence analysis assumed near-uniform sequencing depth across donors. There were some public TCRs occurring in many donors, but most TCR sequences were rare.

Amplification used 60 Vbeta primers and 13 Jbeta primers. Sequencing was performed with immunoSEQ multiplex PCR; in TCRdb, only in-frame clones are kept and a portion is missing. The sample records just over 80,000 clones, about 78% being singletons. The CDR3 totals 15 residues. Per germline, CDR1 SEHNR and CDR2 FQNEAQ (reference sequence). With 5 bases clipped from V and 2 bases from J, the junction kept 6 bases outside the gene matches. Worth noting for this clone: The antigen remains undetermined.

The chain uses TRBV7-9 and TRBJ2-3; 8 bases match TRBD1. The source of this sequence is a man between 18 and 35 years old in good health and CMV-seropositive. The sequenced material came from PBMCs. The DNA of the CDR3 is TGTGCCAGCAGCCTTCGGGACAGGTACACAGATACGCAGTATTTT. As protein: CASSLRDRYTDTQYF.